Listed below are T cell receptor beta chains from one sample, sequenced in a study of blood T cell repertoires in COVID-19. TCRdb's copy holds only in-frame clones and misses some; the assay was immunoSEQ multiplex PCR. The table shows approximately 150,000 clones, with around 85% occurring only once. Sequenced sample: peripheral blood. The origin of the receptors is a woman aged 65 to 85 with acute or convalescent COVID-19. CDR3s include the opening cysteine and the closing phenylalanine or tryptophan. The D gene is left open where the match is weak. Where a row states a size, it is once, few, many or the class of an expanded clone; other rows omit it.

TRBJ2-3 NA NA TRBV9 CASSVAPGVTDTQYF TGTGCCAGCAGCGTAGCACCGGGAGTTACAGATACGCAGTATTTT
TRBJ2-1 NA NA TRBV2 CASSPDRNSYNEQFF TGTGCCAGCAGTCCGGACAGAAACTCCTACAATGAGCAGTTCTTC
TRBJ2-2 TRBD2 NA TRBV24-1 CATSATSGITGELFF TGTGCCACCAGCGCGACTAGCGGGATTACCGGGGAGCTGTTTTTT
TRBJ2-1 NA NA TRBV9 CASRGAGNEQFF TGTGCCAGCCGGGGGGCGGGCAATGAGCAGTTCTTC
TRBJ2-7 NA NA TRBV5-1 CASSLESYEQYF TGCGCCAGCAGCCTTGAGTCCTACGAGCAGTACTTC
TRBJ2-5 TRBD2 few TRBV6-5 CASVASGEQETQYF TGTGCCAGCGTGGCTAGCGGGGAACAAGAGACCCAGTACTTC
TRBJ1-3 NA NA TRBV2 CASSVARASGNTIYF TGTGCCAGCAGTGTGGCCAGGGCGTCTGGAAACACCATATATTTT
TRBJ1-1 NA NA TRBV2 CASSEAGRGTEAFF TGTGCCAGCAGTGAGGCGGGACGGGGCACTGAAGCTTTCTTT
TRBJ1-6 TRBD1 NA TRBV6-2/TRBV6-3 CASSYRDRGNSPLHF TGTGCCAGCAGTTACCGGGACAGGGGTAATTCACCCCTCCACTTT
TRBJ2-7 TRBD1 NA TRBV28 CASSWTGSWSYEQYF TGTGCCAGCAGCTGGACAGGGAGTTGGTCCTACGAGCAGTACTTC
TRBJ2-3 TRBD1 NA TRBV6-5 CASSFRTGGTDTQYF TGTGCCAGCAGTTTCCGTACAGGGGGCACAGATACGCAGTATTTT
TRBJ2-3 NA NA TRBV20-1 CSASRVGGDTQYF TGCAGTGCTAGTCGGGTTGGAGGGGATACGCAGTATTTT
TRBJ1-1 NA NA TRBV10-1 CASSPDSGSTEAFF TGCGCCAGCAGCCCCGATTCAGGATCCACTGAAGCTTTCTTT
TRBJ2-1 TRBD2 NA TRBV7-9 CASSFPWGGSNEQFF TGTGCCAGCAGCTTCCCCTGGGGGGGGTCGAATGAGCAGTTCTTC
TRBJ2-7 NA NA TRBV5-8 CASSLEQGRGQYF TGTGCCAGCAGCTTGGAACAGGGCAGAGGGCAGTACTTC
TRBJ1-4 TRBD1 NA TRBV6-2/TRBV6-3 CASSPDRLNEKLFF TGTGCCAGCAGCCCGGACAGGCTCAATGAAAAACTGTTTTTT
TRBJ2-1 TRBD2 NA TRBV30 CAWSSGRSGEQFF TGTGCCTGGAGTAGCGGGAGGTCGGGCGAGCAGTTCTTC
TRBJ2-6 NA NA TRBV19 CASSTLPSFSGANVLTF TGTGCCAGTAGTACCCTCCCCTCCTTCTCTGGGGCCAACGTCCTGACTTTC
TRBJ2-4 TRBD1 NA TRBV27 CASSLKGRQGALRFDIQYF TGTGCCAGCAGTTTAAAGGGGCGACAGGGGGCGCTTCGTTTCGACATTCAGTACTTC
TRBJ2-7 TRBD2 NA TRBV6-6 CASSTPREGSTYEQYF TGTGCCAGCAGTACGCCAAGGGAGGGGTCGACCTACGAGCAGTACTTC
TRBJ2-6 TRBD1 once TRBV10-3 CAISVTGGSSGANVLTF TGTGCCATCAGTGTAACAGGGGGCAGCTCTGGGGCCAACGTCCTGACTTTC
TRBJ1-5 TRBD1 NA TRBV7-8 CASSFDRGNQPQHF TGTGCCAGCAGCTTCGACAGGGGCAATCAGCCCCAGCATTTT
TRBJ1-2 NA NA TRBV6-1 CASSEFSGRGDHYGYTF TGTGCCAGCAGTGAATTTTCGGGGCGGGGGGACCACTATGGCTACACCTTC
TRBJ2-3 NA NA TRBV5-4 CASSSQRREWDTDTQYF TGTGCCAGCAGCTCTCAGCGGCGGGAATGGGACACAGATACGCAGTATTTT
TRBJ1-2 NA few TRBV6-5 CASSYKTGANYGYTF TGTGCCAGCAGTTACAAGACAGGAGCTAACTATGGCTACACCTTC
TRBJ2-3 NA NA TRBV4-3 CASSLQSEWGTDTQYF TGCGCCAGCAGCCTCCAAAGCGAATGGGGCACAGATACGCAGTATTTT
TRBJ1-5 NA NA TRBV10-2 CASSAEGWDQPQHF TGCGCCAGCAGCGCGGAGGGTTGGGATCAGCCCCAGCATTTT
TRBJ1-1 NA once TRBV6-2/TRBV6-3 CASSSPMNTEAFF TGTGCCAGCAGCTCCCCTATGAACACTGAAGCTTTCTTT
TRBJ1-6 TRBD1 NA TRBV7-9 CASSGGQGRSPLHF TGTGCCAGCAGCGGGGGACAGGGTCGCTCACCCCTCCACTTT
TRBJ2-1 TRBD1 NA TRBV7-2 CASSPRQGSKVEQFF TGTGCCAGCAGCCCAAGACAGGGGTCGAAGGTAGAGCAGTTCTTC
TRBJ2-7 TRBD1 NA TRBV30 CAWGRQGSSYEQYF TGTGCCTGGGGGAGACAGGGGAGCTCCTACGAGCAGTACTTC
TRBJ2-1 NA NA TRBV21-1 CASSNRQNEQFF TGTGCCAGCAGCAACAGACAGAATGAGCAGTTCTTC
TRBJ2-5 NA NA TRBV28 CASSPATGVKKTQYF TGTGCCAGCAGTCCCGCTACGGGGGTTAAGAAGACCCAGTACTTC
TRBJ1-3 NA NA TRBV5-1 CASSLGGNSGNTIYF TGCGCCAGCAGCTTGGGAGGGAACTCTGGAAACACCATATATTTT
TRBJ2-1 TRBD2 NA TRBV5-8 CASSLVLGTRDLEQFF TGTGCCAGCAGCTTGGTTCTAGGGACTAGAGATCTTGAGCAGTTCTTC
TRBJ1-2 NA NA TRBV3-1/TRBV3-2 CASSQDPQGSHGYTF TGTGCCAGCAGCCAAGACCCCCAGGGCTCCCATGGCTACACCTTC
TRBJ1-1 TRBD1 NA TRBV19 CASSRPTGGNAEAFF TGTGCCAGTAGTAGACCTACAGGGGGGAACGCTGAAGCTTTCTTT
TRBJ1-1 TRBD1 once TRBV19 CASSPGGNTEAFF TGTGCCAGTAGCCCAGGGGGGAACACTGAAGCTTTCTTT
TRBJ1-6 NA once TRBV6-6 CASSYSRGGNSPLHF TGTGCCAGCAGTTACTCGAGGGGAGGCAATTCACCCCTCCACTTT
TRBJ2-3 TRBD2 NA TRBV5-6 CASSNGLAGSTDTQYF TGTGCCAGCAGCAACGGACTAGCGGGAAGCACAGATACGCAGTATTTT
TRBJ1-1 TRBD1 NA TRBV12-5 CASGSGTGGLVNTEAFF TGTGCTAGTGGTTCCGGGACAGGGGGGTTGGTGAACACTGAAGCTTTCTTT
TRBJ2-7 TRBD2 NA TRBV11-2 CASSLLAGRYEQYF TGTGCCAGCAGCTTGCTAGCGGGACGGTACGAGCAGTACTTC
TRBJ2-7 NA NA TRBV6-2/TRBV6-3 CASSYMGAVFLEQYF TGTGCCAGCAGTTACATGGGGGCCGTTTTCCTCGAGCAGTACTTC
TRBJ2-7 NA NA TRBV4-2 CASSQEGQIYEQYF TGTGCCAGCAGCCAAGAGGGACAAATCTACGAGCAGTACTTC
TRBJ2-1 TRBD1 NA TRBV7-2 CASWGQGDFNEQFF TGTGCCAGCTGGGGACAGGGGGACTTCAATGAGCAGTTCTTC
TRBJ1-1 NA few TRBV2 CASSRQQLNTEAFF TGTGCCAGCAGTCGACAGCAGTTGAACACTGAAGCTTTCTTT
TRBJ2-3 TRBD2 NA TRBV4-1 CASSQRGGSGTDTQYF TGCGCCAGCAGCCAAAGGGGCGGGAGTGGGACAGATACGCAGTATTTT
TRBJ2-2 TRBD1 once TRBV5-1 CASSPQGLLAGELFF TGCGCCAGCAGTCCACAGGGGTTGTTAGCCGGGGAGCTGTTTTTT
TRBJ1-6 NA few TRBV21-1 CASSKGPETHNSPLHF TGTGCCAGCAGCAAAGGGCCAGAAACACATAATTCACCCCTCCACTTT
TRBJ1-1 NA NA TRBV5-1 CASSLDRLNTEAFF TGCGCCAGCAGCTTGGACAGGCTGAACACTGAAGCTTTCTTT
TRBJ2-7 TRBD1 NA TRBV24-1 CAIHPHPQRDRVQCEQYF TGTGCCATTCACCCCCACCCTCAACGCGACAGGGTCCAGTGCGAGCAGTACTTC
TRBJ1-2 NA NA TRBV3-1/TRBV3-2 CASSTRTEIYGYTF TGTGCCAGCAGCACCCGAACAGAGATCTATGGCTACACCTTC
TRBJ1-5 NA NA TRBV5-6 CASSSITGNQPQHF TGTGCCAGCAGCTCCATTACGGGCAATCAGCCCCAGCATTTT
TRBJ2-5 NA NA TRBV6-5 CASSLGRQQETQYF TGTGCCAGCAGCCTCGGGCGACAGCAAGAGACCCAGTACTTC
TRBJ1-1 NA NA TRBV18 CASSQLDTNTEAFF TGTGCCAGCTCACAACTCGACACGAACACTGAAGCTTTCTTT
TRBJ1-5 NA NA TRBV5-1 CASSGAGSQERGYSNQPQHF TGCGCCAGCAGCGGCGCGGGGTCACAAGAACGAGGGTATAGCAATCAGCCCCAGCATTTT
TRBJ2-5 NA NA TRBV28 CASSFGSGYQETQYF TGTGCCAGCAGTTTCGGCAGCGGGTACCAAGAGACCCAGTACTTC
TRBJ2-1 NA NA TRBV11-3 CASSPTPSSYNEQFF TGTGCCAGCAGCCCGACTCCAAGCTCCTACAATGAGCAGTTCTTC
TRBJ2-1 NA NA TRBV10-3 CAISDPPANEQFF TGTGCCATCAGTGACCCCCCCGCGAATGAGCAGTTCTTC
TRBJ1-4 NA NA TRBV7-9 CASARTDALTHEKLFF TGTGCCAGCGCACGGACAGACGCCCTAACCCATGAAAAACTGTTTTTT